A few counts support the clone carrying this T cell receptor (beta chain). The data originate from a study of T-cell reconstitution after alpha-beta-depleted transplantation in children. This CDR3 is built from 16 residues. Per germline, CDR1 SGHRS and CDR2 YFSETQ. The V and J ends lost 0 bases and 5 bases respectively, with 12 bases between them. Construction of the TCRbeta library involved unique molecular identifiers. A single record per CDR3 protein comes from TCRdb applying MiXCR to the PCR reads. The sample has just over 350,000 distinct CDR3 sequences, less than 15% seen once. This specimen consisted of PBMCs, obtained from the stem cell graft. The clonotype originates from a human donor who donated a stem cell graft to a child with Fanconi anemia. The V call is TRBV5-1, the J call TRBJ1-6, with D perhaps matching TRBD1 (6 bases). CDR3 DNA: TGCGCCAGCAGCTTGGATGAAGGACAGCATAATTCACCCCTCCACTTT. Amino acids: CASSLDEGQHNSPLHF.